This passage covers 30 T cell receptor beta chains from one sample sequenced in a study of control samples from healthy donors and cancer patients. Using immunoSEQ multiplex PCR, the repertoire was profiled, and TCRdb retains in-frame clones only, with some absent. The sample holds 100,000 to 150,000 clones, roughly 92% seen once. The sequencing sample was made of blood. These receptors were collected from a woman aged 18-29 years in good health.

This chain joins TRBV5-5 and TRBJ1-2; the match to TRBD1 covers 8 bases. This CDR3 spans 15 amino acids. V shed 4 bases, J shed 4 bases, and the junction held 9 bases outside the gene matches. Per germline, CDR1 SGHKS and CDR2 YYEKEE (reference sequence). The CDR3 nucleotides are TGTGCCAGCAGCCAACCGACAGGGGCGACCTATGGCTACACCTTC. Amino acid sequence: CASSQPTGATYGYTF.

The CDR3 nucleotides are TGTGCCAGCAGTACCCCGAACGATCAGCCCCAGCATTTT. It yields the protein CASSTPNDQPQHF. V gene TRBV28 combines with J gene TRBJ1-5; D remains unclear. Germline V gives CDR1 MDHEN, CDR2 SYDVKM. Trimming removed 5 bases at V and 5 bases at J, with 10 bases between. The CDR3 contains 13 residues.

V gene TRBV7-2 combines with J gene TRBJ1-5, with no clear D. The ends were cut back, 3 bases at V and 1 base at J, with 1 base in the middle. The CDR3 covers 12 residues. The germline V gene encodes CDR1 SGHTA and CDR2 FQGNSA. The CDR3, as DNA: TGTGCCAGCAGCTTCAGCAATCAGCCCCAGCATTTT. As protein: CASSFSNQPQHF.

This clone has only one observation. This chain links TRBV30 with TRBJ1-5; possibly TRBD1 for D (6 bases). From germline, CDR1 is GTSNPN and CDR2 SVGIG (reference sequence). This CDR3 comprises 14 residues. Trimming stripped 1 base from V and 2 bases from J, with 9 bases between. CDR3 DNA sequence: TGTGCCTGGAGTGCGGGGGGGCGCAATCAGCCCCAGCATTTT. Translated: CAWSAGGRNQPQHF.

The CDR3 protein is CASSQSALFETQYF. Here the CDR3 DNA reads TGTGCCAGCAGCCAATCTGCACTTTTTGAGACCCAGTACTTC. The V and J genes are TRBV14 and TRBJ2-5; D is uncertain. V lost 2 bases and J lost 5, with 12 bases in between. The CDR3 length is 14 residues. The germline V gene has CDR1 SGHDN and CDR2 FVKESK.

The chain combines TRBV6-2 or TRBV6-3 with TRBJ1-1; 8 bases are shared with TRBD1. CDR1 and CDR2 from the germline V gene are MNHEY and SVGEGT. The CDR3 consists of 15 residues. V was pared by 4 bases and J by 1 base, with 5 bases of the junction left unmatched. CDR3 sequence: CASSSQGEGNTEAFF. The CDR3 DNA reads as TGTGCCAGCAGTTCACAGGGGGAAGGGAACACTGAAGCTTTCTTT.

CDR3 residues: CAGSPLAHSNYGYTF. The CDR3 bases are TGTGCCGGCTCCCCACTGGCCCACTCGAACTATGGCTACACCTTC. The chain recombines TRBV30 with TRBJ1-2; D remains unclear. This CDR3 contains 15 residues. From germline, CDR1 is GTSNPN and CDR2 SVGIG (reference sequence). Trimming took 8 bases from V and 2 from J, leaving 21 bases between them. The full variable domain, with the rest looked up from reference TRBV30 and TRBJ1-2, is SQTIHQWPATLVQPVGSPLSLECTVEGTSNPNLYWYRQAAGRGLQLLFYSVGIGQISSEVPQNLSASRPQDRQFILSSKKLLLSDSGFYLCAGSPLAHSNYGYTFGSGTRLTVV.

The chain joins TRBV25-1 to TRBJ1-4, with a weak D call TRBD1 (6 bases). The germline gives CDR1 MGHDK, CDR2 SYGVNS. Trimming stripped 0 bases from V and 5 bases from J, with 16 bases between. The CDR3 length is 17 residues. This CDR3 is CASSEYRGVPGNEKLFF. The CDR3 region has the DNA TGTGCCAGCAGTGAATATAGGGGGGTTCCGGGAAATGAAAAACTGTTTTTT.

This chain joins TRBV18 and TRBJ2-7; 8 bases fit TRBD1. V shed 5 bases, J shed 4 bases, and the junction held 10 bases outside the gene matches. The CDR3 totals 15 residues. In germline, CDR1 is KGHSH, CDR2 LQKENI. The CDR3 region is CASSATGGSGYEQYF. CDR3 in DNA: TGTGCCAGCTCAGCTACAGGGGGATCCGGTTACGAGCAGTACTTC. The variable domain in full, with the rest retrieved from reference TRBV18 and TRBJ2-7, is NAGVMQNPRHLVRRRGQEARLRCSPMKGHSHVYWYRQLPEEGLKFMVYLQKENIIDESGMPKERFSAEFPKEGPSILRIQQVVRGDSAAYFCASSATGGSGYEQYFGPGTRLTVT.

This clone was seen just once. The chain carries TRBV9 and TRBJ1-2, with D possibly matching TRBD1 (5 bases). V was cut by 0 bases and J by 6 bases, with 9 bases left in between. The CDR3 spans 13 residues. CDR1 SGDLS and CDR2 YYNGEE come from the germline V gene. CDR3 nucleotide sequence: TGTGCCAGCAGCGTAGGGACACGGAATGGCTACACCTTC. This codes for CASSVGTRNGYTF.

DNA for the CDR3: TGCGCCAGCAGCTTGGTTCCCACTAGCGGGAGGGCCTTTATATTCTACGAGCAGTACTTC. Residues: CASSLVPTSGRAFIFYEQYF. The rearrangement links TRBV5-1 to TRBJ2-7; 13 bases map to TRBD2. The CDR3 has 20 amino acids. Germline V gene data show CDR1 as SGHRS and CDR2 as YFSETQ. With V trimmed by 0 bases and J by 3 bases, 15 bases remained unmatched. Filled out from reference TRBV5-1 and TRBJ2-7, the complete variable domain reads KAGVTQTPRYLIKTRGQQVTLSCSPISGHRSVSWYQQTPGQGLQFLFEYFSETQRNKGNFPGRFSGRQFSNSRSEMNVSTLELGDSALYLCASSLVPTSGRAFIFYEQYFGPGTRLTVT.

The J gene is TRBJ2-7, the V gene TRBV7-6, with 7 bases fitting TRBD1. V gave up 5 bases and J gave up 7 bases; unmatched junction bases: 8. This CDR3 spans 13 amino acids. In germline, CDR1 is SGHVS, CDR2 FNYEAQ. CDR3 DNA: TGTGCCAGCAGCGCACAGGGGCCGGGAGAGCAGTACTTC. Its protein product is CASSAQGPGEQYF.

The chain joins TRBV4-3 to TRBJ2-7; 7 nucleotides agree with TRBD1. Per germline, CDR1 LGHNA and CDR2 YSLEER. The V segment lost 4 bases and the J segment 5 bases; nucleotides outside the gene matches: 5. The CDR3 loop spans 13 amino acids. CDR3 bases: TGCGCCAGCAGCCCGACAGGGAACCACGAGCAGTACTTC. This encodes CASSPTGNHEQYF.

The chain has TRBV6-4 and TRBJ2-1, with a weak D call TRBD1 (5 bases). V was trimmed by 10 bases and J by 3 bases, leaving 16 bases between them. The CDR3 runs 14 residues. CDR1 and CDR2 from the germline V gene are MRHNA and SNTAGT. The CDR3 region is CATQGAGSYNEQFF. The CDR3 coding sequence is TGTGCCACCCAAGGGGCAGGCAGCTACAATGAGCAGTTCTTC.

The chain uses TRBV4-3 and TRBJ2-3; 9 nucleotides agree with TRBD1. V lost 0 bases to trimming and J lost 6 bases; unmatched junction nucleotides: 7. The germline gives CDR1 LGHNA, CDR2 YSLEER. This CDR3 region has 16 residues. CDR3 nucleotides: TGCGCCAGCAGCCAAGAGGTGGGACAGGGCCCGGATACGCAGTATTTT. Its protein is CASSQEVGQGPDTQYF.

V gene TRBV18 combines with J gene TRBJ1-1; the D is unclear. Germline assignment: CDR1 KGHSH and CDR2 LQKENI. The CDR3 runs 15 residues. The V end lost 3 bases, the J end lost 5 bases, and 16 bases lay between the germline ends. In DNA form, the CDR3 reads TGTGCCAGCTCACCTAGTCATCGGGGAGGGACTGAAGCTTTCTTT. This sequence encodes CASSPSHRGGTEAFF.

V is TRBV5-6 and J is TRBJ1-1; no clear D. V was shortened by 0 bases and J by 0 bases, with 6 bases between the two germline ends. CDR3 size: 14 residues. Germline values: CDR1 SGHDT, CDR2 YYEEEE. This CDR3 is CASSLGGMNTEAFF. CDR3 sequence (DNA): TGTGCCAGCAGCTTGGGCGGAATGAACACTGAAGCTTTCTTT.

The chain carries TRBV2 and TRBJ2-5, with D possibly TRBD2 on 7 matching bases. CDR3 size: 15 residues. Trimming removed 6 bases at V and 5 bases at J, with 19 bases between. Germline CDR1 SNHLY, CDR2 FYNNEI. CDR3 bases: TGTGCCAGCAGCGGCCCGATCAGGGGAGGGGAGACCCAGTACTTC. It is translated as CASSGPIRGGETQYF.

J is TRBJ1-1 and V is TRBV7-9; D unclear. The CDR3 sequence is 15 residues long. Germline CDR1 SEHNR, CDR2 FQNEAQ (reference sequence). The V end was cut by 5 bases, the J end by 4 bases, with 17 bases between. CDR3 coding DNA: TGTGCCAGCAGCCCCCGTTTCGGCCTAGGCACTGAAGCTTTCTTT. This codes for CASSPRFGLGTEAFF.

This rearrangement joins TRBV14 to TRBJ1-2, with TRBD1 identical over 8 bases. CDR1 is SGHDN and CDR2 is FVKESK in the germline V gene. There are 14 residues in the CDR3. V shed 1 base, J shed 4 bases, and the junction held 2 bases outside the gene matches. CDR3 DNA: TGTGCCAGCAGCCAAGTTGACAGGGGCTATGGCTACACCTTC. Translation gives CASSQVDRGYGYTF.

CDR3 region: CASSVSVSGRAGYTF. DNA for the CDR3: TGTGCCAGCAGCGTATCCGTGAGCGGGAGGGCGGGCTACACCTTC. The V and J genes are TRBV9 and TRBJ1-2, with no clear D. The germline CDR1 and CDR2 sequences are SGDLS and YYNGEE. Between the trimmed V and J ends, which lost 1 base and 8 bases, there was a span of 18 bases. This CDR3 is 15 amino acids long.

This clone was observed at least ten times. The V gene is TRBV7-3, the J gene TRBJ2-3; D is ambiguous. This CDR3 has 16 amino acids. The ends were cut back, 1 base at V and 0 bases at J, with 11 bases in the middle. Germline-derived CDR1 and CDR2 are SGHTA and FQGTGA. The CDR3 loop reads CASSLMGTSSTDTQYF. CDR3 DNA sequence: TGTGCCAGCAGCTTAATGGGAACGTCTAGCACAGATACGCAGTATTTT.

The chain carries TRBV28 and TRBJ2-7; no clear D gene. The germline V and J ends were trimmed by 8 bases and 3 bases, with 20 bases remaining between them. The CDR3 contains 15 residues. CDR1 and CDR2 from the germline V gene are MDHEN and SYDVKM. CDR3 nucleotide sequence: TGTGCCAGCGGGCCAAGTGTATTCCTCTTCTACGAGCAGTACTTC. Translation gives CASGPSVFLFYEQYF.

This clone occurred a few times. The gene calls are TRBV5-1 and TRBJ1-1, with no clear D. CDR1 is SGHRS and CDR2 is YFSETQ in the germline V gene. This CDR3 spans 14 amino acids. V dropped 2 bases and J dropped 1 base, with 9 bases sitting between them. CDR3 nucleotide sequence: TGCGCCAGCAGCTTCGGCGCAGCGAACACTGAAGCTTTCTTT. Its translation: CASSFGAANTEAFF.

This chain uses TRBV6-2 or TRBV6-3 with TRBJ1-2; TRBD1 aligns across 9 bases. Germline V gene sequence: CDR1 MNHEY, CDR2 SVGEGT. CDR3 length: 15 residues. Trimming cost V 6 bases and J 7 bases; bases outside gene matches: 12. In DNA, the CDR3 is TGTGCCAGCAGCTCAACGGGGACAGGGCGGAGTGGCTACACCTTC. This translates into CASSSTGTGRSGYTF.

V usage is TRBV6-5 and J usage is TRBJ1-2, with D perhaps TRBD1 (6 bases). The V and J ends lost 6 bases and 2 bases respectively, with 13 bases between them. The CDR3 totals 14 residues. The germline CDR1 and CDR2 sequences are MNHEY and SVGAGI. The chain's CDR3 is CASRPTTGNYGYTF. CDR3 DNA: TGTGCCAGCAGACCCACGACAGGAAACTATGGCTACACCTTC.

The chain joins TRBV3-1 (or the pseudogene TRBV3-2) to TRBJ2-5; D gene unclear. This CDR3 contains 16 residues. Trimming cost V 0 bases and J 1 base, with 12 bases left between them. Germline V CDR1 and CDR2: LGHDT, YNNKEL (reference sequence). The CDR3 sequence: CASSQENVAAQETQYF. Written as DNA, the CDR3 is TGTGCCAGCAGCCAAGAGAATGTAGCCGCCCAAGAGACCCAGTACTTC.

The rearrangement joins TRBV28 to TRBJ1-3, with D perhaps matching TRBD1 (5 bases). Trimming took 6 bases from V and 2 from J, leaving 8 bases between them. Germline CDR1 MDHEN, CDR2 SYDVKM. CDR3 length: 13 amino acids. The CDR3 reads CASSNRPGNTIYF. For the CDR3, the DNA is TGTGCCAGCAGCAACAGGCCTGGAAACACCATATATTTT. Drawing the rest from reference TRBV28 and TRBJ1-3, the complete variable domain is DVKVTQSSRYLVKRTGEKVFLECVQDMDHENMFWYRQDPGLGLRLIYFSYDVKMKEKGDIPEGYSVSREKKERFSLILESASTNQTSMYLCASSNRPGNTIYFGEGSWLTVV.

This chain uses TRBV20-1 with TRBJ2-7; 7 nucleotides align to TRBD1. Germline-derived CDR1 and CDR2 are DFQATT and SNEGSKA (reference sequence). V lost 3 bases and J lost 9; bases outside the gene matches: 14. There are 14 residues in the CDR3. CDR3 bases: TGCAGTGCTAGTTCGGGACAGCTCTTGGCTAGGCAGTACTTC. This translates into CSASSGQLLARQYF.

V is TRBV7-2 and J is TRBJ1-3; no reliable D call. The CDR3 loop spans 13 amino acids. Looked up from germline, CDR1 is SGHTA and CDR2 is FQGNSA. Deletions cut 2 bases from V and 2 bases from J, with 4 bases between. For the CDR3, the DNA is TGTGCCAGCAGCTTACCCCCTGGAAACACCATATATTTT. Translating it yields CASSLPPGNTIYF.